Presented here are 20 T cell receptor beta chains from one specimen sequenced in a study of T cells in Graves' hyperthyroidism and ophthalmopathy. RNA transcripts gave rise to amplified TCR beta CDR3 regions. HTBI primers drove first-round RT-PCR of the TCR CDR3. TCRdb used MiXCR to reprocess the multiplex PCR reads, holding one entry per CDR3 protein. The sample includes 450,000 to 650,000 distinct CDR3 sequences, more than 20% of them seen just once. What was sequenced was blood. These receptors all come from a man aged 18 to 35 with Graves' hyperthyroidism.

This clonotype showed up just a few times. The J gene is TRBJ2-2, the V gene TRBV3-1; D unclear. CDR1 and CDR2 from the germline V gene are LGHDT and YNNKEL (reference sequence). Trimming stripped 2 bases from V and 5 bases from J, with 12 bases between. This CDR3 has 15 amino acids. The CDR3 reads CASSQSVSRTGELFF. The CDR3 DNA reads as TGTGCCAGCAGCCAAAGCGTTTCGAGGACCGGGGAGCTGTTTTTT. Filled out from reference TRBV3-1 and TRBJ2-2, the complete variable domain reads DTAVSQTPKYLVTQMGNDKSIKCEQNLGHDTMYWYKQDSKKFLKIMFSYNNKELIINETVPNRFSPKSPDKAHLNLHINSLELGDSAVYFCASSQSVSRTGELFFGEGSRLTVL.

About this clonotype: The junction and the germline gene differ at one end; a read error may be behind it. The rearrangement uses TRBV28 and TRBJ1-5; perhaps TRBD1 as D (5 bases). The CDR3 has 15 amino acids. Germline loops: CDR1 MDHEN, CDR2 SYDVKM. DNA for the CDR3: TGTGCCAGCAGTCCAGGTCAGGGTGGCGATCAGCCTCAGCATTTT. It is translated as CASSPGQGGDQPQHF.

The V gene is TRBV5-5, the J gene TRBJ1-2; 7 positions match TRBD1. This CDR3 is 16 amino acids long. CDR1 SGHKS and CDR2 YYEKEE come from the germline V gene (reference sequence). V shed 0 bases, J shed 5 bases, and the junction held 10 bases outside the gene matches. CDR3 protein: CASSLASGQPSYGYTF. The CDR3 nucleotides read TGTGCCAGCAGCTTGGCTTCGGGACAGCCCTCTTATGGCTACACCTTC.

In its sample, this clonotype was seen a few times. A read error may explain this, as a much larger clone is one base away. This chain joins TRBV12-3 or TRBV12-4 and TRBJ1-5; D gene uncertain. The CDR3 totals 14 residues. The DNA for the CDR3 is TGTGCCATCAGTGAGACGCGGACCAATCATCCCCAGCATTTT. It specifies CAISETRTNHPQHF.

This clonotype was seen many times. J is TRBJ1-5 and V is TRBV27; no reliable D call. The germline V gene has CDR1 MNHEY and CDR2 SMNVEV (reference sequence). The V and J ends lost 0 bases and 6 bases respectively, with 6 bases between them. The CDR3 length is 13 residues. In DNA, the CDR3 is TGTGCCAGCAGTTTATCGGCACGTCAGCCCCAGCATTTT. Its protein is CASSLSARQPQHF.

This clonotype was picked up a small number of times. The chain combines TRBV15 with TRBJ2-7; possibly TRBD2 for D (5 bases). Germline V gene sequence: CDR1 LNHNV, CDR2 YYDKDF (reference sequence). The CDR3 runs 10 residues. V gave up 5 bases and J gave up 9 bases, with 8 bases separating them. The CDR3 sequence is CATSPSGQYF. The CDR3 DNA reads TGTGCCACCAGCCCCAGCGGGCAGTACTTC. The entire variable domain, with the rest obtained from reference TRBV15 and TRBJ2-7, is as follows: DAMVIQNPRYQVTQFGKPVTLSCSQTLNHNVMYWYQQKSSQAPKLLFHYYDKDFNNEADTPDNFQSRRPNTSFCFLDIRSPGLGDTAMYLCATSPSGQYFGPGTRLTVT.

This clonotype occurred many times. This chain uses TRBV6-4 with TRBJ1-2; TRBD1 is a possible D gene (5 bases). V lost 6 bases, J lost 7 bases, and 27 bases lay in between. Looked up from germline, CDR1 is MRHNA and CDR2 is SNTAGT. The CDR3 extends over 17 amino acids. The CDR3 region is CASSGTGTPFSSRGYTF. The DNA for the CDR3 is TGTGCCAGCAGCGGAACCGGGACTCCTTTCTCGAGCCGTGGCTACACCTTC.

There are many counts of this clonotype. This rearrangement joins TRBV2 to TRBJ2-7, with TRBD1 identical over 10 bases. Germline V gives CDR1 SNHLY, CDR2 FYNNEI. V gave up 11 bases and J gave up 5 bases; unmatched junction bases: 12. CDR3 length: 14 amino acids. The CDR3 sequence is CASGKDRGFNEQYF. CDR3 sequence (DNA): TGTGCCTCTGGTAAGGACAGGGGGTTCAACGAGCAGTACTTC.

The gene calls are TRBV29-1 and TRBJ1-1; 8 bases match TRBD1. Germline lookup yields CDR1 SQVTM and CDR2 ANQGSEA. Trimming at V came to 0 bases and at J to 9 bases, leaving 9 bases not matched to a gene. The CDR3 has 14 residues. This CDR3 reads CSVEDRAGGKQAFF. As DNA, the CDR3 is TGCAGCGTTGAAGATAGGGCAGGGGGCAAACAAGCTTTCTTT.

This chain uses TRBV28 with TRBJ1-2; D is possibly TRBD1 (5 bases). The CDR3 consists of 14 residues. Germline V gives CDR1 MDHEN, CDR2 SYDVKM. V was clipped by 1 base and J by 8 bases, with 14 bases between them. CDR3 residues: CASSLLAGSMGYTF. Here the CDR3 DNA reads TGTGCCAGCAGTTTATTGGCAGGGAGCATGGGCTACACCTTC.

Many counts were recorded for this clonotype. The CDR3 nucleotides are TGTGCCAGCAGTGTGAATGCCAACTATGGCTACACCTTC. This sequence encodes CASSVNANYGYTF. The V gene is TRBV2, the J gene TRBJ1-2, with D unclear. There are 13 residues in the CDR3. The germline V gene has CDR1 SNHLY and CDR2 FYNNEI. Trimming removed 4 bases from V and 2 bases from J, with 8 bases in between.

The chain employs TRBV5-1 and TRBJ2-7; D tentatively fits TRBD1 or TRBD2 (5 bases each). The CDR3 is 13 residues long. V lost 4 bases to trimming and J lost 5 bases, with 13 bases between them. Germline V CDR1 and CDR2: SGHRS, YFSETQ. CDR3 DNA sequence: TGCGCCAGCAGCGTCAGGGCCGGGGACGAGCAGTACTTC. It specifies CASSVRAGDEQYF. The variable domain in full, with the rest retrieved from reference TRBV5-1 and TRBJ2-7, is KAGVTQTPRYLIKTRGQQVTLSCSPISGHRSVSWYQQTPGQGLQFLFEYFSETQRNKGNFPGRFSGRQFSNSRSEMNVSTLELGDSALYLCASSVRAGDEQYFGPGTRLTVT.

Many counts were recorded for this clonotype. The chain combines TRBV12-3 or TRBV12-4 with TRBJ2-5; D might be TRBD1 (6 bases). The CDR3 is made up of 17 amino acids. V was shortened by 2 bases and J by 4 bases, with 20 bases between the two germline ends. The chain's CDR3 is CASSLQGRGPRGETQYF. DNA for the CDR3: TGTGCCAGCAGTTTACAGGGCAGGGGACCCCGGGGAGAGACCCAGTACTTC.

This rearrangement joins TRBV9 to TRBJ1-3; D is uncertain. There are 12 residues in the CDR3. The germline gives CDR1 SGDLS, CDR2 YYNGEE. The V end was cut by 0 bases, the J end by 15 bases, with 13 bases between. CDR3 sequence reads: CASSVERSLRYF. The CDR3, as DNA: TGTGCCAGCAGCGTAGAAAGAAGTTTAAGATATTTT.

This clonotype was detected many times. The chain links TRBV14 to TRBJ1-2, with D hard to call. Germline-derived CDR1 and CDR2 are SGHDN and FVKESK. The CDR3 covers 13 residues. V was pared by 0 bases and J by 8 bases, with 10 bases between. Here the CDR3 reads CASSQDPGRGYTF. The CDR3 DNA sequence: TGTGCCAGCAGCCAAGATCCTGGGAGAGGCTACACCTTC.

This chain connects TRBV12-3 or TRBV12-4 to TRBJ2-7, with D hard to call. This CDR3 is 12 amino acids long. V lost 2 bases and J lost 7, with 9 bases in between. The CDR3 sequence is CASSLTGPEQYF. The DNA for the CDR3 is TGTGCCAGCAGTTTAACCGGTCCGGAGCAGTACTTC.

This clonotype was seen at least ten times. J is TRBJ2-5 and V is TRBV12-3 or TRBV12-4; TRBD2 aligns across 11 bases. This CDR3 spans 17 amino acids. After removal of 2 bases from V and 4 bases from J, the junction contained 9 bases not matched to a gene. The CDR3 DNA sequence: TGTGCCAGCAGTTTATATGGTAGCGGGGGGGCTACAGAGACCCAGTACTTC. This translates into CASSLYGSGGATETQYF.

The sample holds many counts of this clonotype. This chain uses TRBV12-3 or TRBV12-4 with TRBJ2-7; the D gene is possibly TRBD1 (5 bases). This CDR3 has 15 residues. Trimming left V 0 bases short and J 2 bases short, with 11 bases between. The DNA of the CDR3 is TGTGCCAGCAGTTTAGCGCTGCAGGGCCCCTACGAGCAGTACTTC. This translates into CASSLALQGPYEQYF.

This clonotype was found once. This chain uses TRBV10-3 with TRBJ1-2; the match to TRBD1 covers 9 bases. Germline V gene data show CDR1 as ENHRY and CDR2 as SYGVKD. This CDR3 contains 16 residues. J gave up 5 bases and V 4 bases, and 11 bases lay outside the gene matches. DNA of the CDR3: TGTGCCATCAGTGTGAGGACAGGGGCCCCCGGTTATGGCTACACCTTC. Residues: CAISVRTGAPGYGYTF.

This clonotype was seen ten or more times. The chain uses TRBV7-2 and TRBJ2-7; no firm D call. The V and J ends lost 2 bases and 1 base respectively, with 6 bases between them. Per germline, CDR1 SGHTA and CDR2 FQGNSA. The CDR3 has 13 residues. The CDR3 sequence: CASSLWVSYEQYF. In DNA, the CDR3 is TGTGCCAGCAGCTTATGGGTTTCCTACGAGCAGTACTTC.